The source of this T cell receptor (beta chain) is a study of tumor and adjacent non-tumor tissue in lung cancer. Study in general: Aged about 31 to 80 years, patients included approximately 11 men and a few women with stage I to III disease.

TCRbeta libraries were built with three rounds of nested PCR, modified from ARM-PCR. Each CDR3 protein gets one entry after TCRdb re-called the multiplex PCR reads with MiXCR. This repertoire shows over 130,000 distinct CDR3 sequences, approximately 64% found once; its top ten account for approximately 18%. The template was RNA from unsorted bulk tissue. This clonotype was seen at least ten times. CDR1 is MNHEY and CDR2 is SVGAGI in the germline V gene. The CDR3 loop spans 14 amino acids. V lost 6 bases and J lost 6; bases outside the gene matches: 6. This TCR was sampled from a man in his 60s with small cell lung cancer. This chain connects TRBV6-5 to TRBJ2-3, with 10 bases fitting TRBD2. Sequenced sample: lung tumor tissue. The CDR3 spells CASRASGSRDTQYF. The CDR3, as DNA: TGTGCCAGCAGGGCTAGCGGGAGTAGGGATACGCAGTATTTT.